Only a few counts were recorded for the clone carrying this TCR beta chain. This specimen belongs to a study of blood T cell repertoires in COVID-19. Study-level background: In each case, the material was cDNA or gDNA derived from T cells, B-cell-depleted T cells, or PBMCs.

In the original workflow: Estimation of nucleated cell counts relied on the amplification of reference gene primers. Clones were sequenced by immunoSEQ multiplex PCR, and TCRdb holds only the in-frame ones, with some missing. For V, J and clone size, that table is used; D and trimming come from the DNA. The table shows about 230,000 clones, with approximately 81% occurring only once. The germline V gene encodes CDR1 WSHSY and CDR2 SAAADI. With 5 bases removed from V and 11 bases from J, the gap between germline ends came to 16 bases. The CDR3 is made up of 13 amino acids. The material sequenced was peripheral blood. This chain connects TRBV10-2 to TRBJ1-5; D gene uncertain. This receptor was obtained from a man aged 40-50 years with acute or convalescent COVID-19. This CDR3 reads CASSLGPPGTQHF. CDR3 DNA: TGCGCCAGCAGTCTTGGGCCGCCAGGCACCCAGCATTTT.